This T cell receptor beta chain was captured in a study of blood T cell repertoires in COVID-19. Study overall: Whether acute or convalescent, the COVID-19 samples came from the United States, Italy and Spain. T cells, B-cell-depleted T cells, or PBMCs supplied cDNA or gDNA.

The CDR3 runs 13 residues. V shed 1 base and J shed 5 bases, with 6 bases lying between them. Germline values: CDR1 LGHDT, CDR2 YNNKEL (reference sequence). How the authors handled the data: Estimation of nucleated cell counts was performed using reference gene primer amplification. TCRdb's copy holds only in-frame clones and misses some; the assay was immunoSEQ multiplex PCR. Clonal size and the V and J genes are those of that table, whereas D and trimming came from the DNA. The repertoire holds more than 85,000 clones, with approximately 80% as singletons. This receptor was identified in a man in his 70s with acute or convalescent COVID-19. The sample consisted of peripheral blood. The chain links TRBV3-1 (or the pseudogene TRBV3-2) to TRBJ1-3; weak D call: TRBD1 (6 bases). The CDR3 DNA reads TGTGCCAGCAGCCAAGGGGACAGAAACACCATATATTTT. Protein: CASSQGDRNTIYF.